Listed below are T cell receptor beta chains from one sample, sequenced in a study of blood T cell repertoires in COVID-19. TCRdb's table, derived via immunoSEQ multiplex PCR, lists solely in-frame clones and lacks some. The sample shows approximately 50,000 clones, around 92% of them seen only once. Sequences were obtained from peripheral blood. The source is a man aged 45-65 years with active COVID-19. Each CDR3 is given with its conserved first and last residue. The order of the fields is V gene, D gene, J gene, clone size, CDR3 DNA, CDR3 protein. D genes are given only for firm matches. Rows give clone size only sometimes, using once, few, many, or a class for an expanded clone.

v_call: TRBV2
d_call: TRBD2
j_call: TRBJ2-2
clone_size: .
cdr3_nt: TGTGCCAGCAGTGTTAGCGGGAGCAATACCGGGGAGCTGTTTTTT
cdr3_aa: CASSVSGSNTGELFF

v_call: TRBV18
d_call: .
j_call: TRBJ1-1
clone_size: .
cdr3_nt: TGTGCCAGCTCACCGTGGGGGCAGATGAACACTGAAGCTTTCTTT
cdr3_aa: CASSPWGQMNTEAFF

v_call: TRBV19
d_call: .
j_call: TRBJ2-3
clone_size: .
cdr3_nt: TGTGCCAGTAGTATTCGACAGAGAGCTAGCACAGATACGCAGTATTTT
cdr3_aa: CASSIRQRASTDTQYF

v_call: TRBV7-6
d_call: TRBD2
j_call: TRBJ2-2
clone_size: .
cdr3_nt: TGTGCCAGCAGCCGAATAGCGGGGGGGCGCACCGGGGAGCTGTTTTTT
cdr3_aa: CASSRIAGGRTGELFF

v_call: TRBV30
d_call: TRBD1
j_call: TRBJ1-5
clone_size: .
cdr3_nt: TGTGCCGCGGATGGAGGGGGCGGCCAGCCCCAGCATTTT
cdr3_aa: CAADGGGGQPQHF

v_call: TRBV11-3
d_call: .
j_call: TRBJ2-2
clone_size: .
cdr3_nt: TGTGCCAGCAGCCACCTCGCGAGGACCGGGGAGCTGTTTTTT
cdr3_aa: CASSHLARTGELFF

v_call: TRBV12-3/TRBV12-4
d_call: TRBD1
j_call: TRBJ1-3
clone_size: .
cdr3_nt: TGTGCCAGCAGCAGGGACAGTAGAAACACCATATATTTT
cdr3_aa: CASSRDSRNTIYF

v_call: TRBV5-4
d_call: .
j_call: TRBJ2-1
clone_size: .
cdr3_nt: TGTGCCAGCAGCTTGGCCCTAAGTGAGCAGTTCTTC
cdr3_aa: CASSLALSEQFF

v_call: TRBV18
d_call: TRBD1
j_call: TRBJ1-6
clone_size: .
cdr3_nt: TGTGCCAGCTCACCGGGACAGGGCAATTCACCCCTCCACTTT
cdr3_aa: CASSPGQGNSPLHF

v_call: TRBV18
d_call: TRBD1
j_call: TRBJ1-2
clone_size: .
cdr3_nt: TGTGCCAGCTCACTACAGACAGGGGAGTATGGCTACACCTTC
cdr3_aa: CASSLQTGEYGYTF

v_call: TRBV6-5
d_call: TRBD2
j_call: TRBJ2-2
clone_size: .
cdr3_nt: TGTGCCAGCAGTTACTCCGGGAGGGCCAACACCGGGGAGCTGTTTTTT
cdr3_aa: CASSYSGRANTGELFF

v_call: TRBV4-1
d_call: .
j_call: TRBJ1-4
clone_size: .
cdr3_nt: TGCGCCAGCAGCCTCAGGACGGGGGGCTTCGAAAAACTGTTTTTT
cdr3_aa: CASSLRTGGFEKLFF

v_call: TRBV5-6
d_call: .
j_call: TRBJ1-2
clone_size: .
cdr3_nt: TGTGCCAGCAGCTGGGGGACACGGAACTATGGCTACACCTTC
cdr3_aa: CASSWGTRNYGYTF

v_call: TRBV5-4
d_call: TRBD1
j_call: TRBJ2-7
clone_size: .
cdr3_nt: TGTGCCAGCAGCAGGGACAGGGGGGGGACCTACGAGCAGTACTTC
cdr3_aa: CASSRDRGGTYEQYF

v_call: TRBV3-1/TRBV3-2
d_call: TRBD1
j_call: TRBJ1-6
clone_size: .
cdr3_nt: TGTGCCAGCAGCCCAGGGGGGAGCCGTAATTCACCCCTCCACTTT
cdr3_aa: CASSPGGSRNSPLHF

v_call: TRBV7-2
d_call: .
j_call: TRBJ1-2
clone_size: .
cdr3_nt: TGTGCCAGCAGCCCGGACAGTAACTATGGCTACACCTTC
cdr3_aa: CASSPDSNYGYTF

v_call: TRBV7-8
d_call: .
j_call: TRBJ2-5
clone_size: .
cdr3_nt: TGTGCCAGCAGCTTACAGGGGGGTTCAAAGACCCAGTACTTC
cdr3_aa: CASSLQGGSKTQYF

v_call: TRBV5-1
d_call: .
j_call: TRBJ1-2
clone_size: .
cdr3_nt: TGCGCCAGCGGAATCGGACAGAAACCTGGCTACACCTTC
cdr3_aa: CASGIGQKPGYTF

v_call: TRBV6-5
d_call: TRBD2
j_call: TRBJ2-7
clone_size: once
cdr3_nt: TGTGCCAGCAGTTACGGAAGGACTAGCTCCTACGAGCAGTACTTC
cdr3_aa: CASSYGRTSSYEQYF

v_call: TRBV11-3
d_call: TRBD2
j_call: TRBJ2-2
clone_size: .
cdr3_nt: TGTGCCAGCAGCTTAGGGACTAGTGGCACCGGGGAGCTGTTTTTT
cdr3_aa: CASSLGTSGTGELFF

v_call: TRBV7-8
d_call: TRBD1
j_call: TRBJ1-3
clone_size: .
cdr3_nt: TGTGCCAGCAGCTTAGCGCGGCCAGGGGGGAAGGTCCCCATATATTTT
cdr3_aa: CASSLARPGGKVPIYF

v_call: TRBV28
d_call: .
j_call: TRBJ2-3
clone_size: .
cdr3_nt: TGTGCCAGCACCAGGAGCACAGATACGCAGTATTTT
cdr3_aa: CASTRSTDTQYF

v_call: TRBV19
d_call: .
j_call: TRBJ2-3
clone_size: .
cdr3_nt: TGTGCCAGTAGCGGTGTGGGACTGACCACAGATACGCAGTATTTT
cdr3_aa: CASSGVGLTTDTQYF

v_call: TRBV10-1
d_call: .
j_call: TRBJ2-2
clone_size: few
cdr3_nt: TGCGCCAGCACCGCGGGCACGAACACCGGGGAGCTGTTTTTT
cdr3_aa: CASTAGTNTGELFF

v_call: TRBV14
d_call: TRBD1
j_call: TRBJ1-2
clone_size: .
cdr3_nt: TGTGCCAGCAGCCAAAGTGGGACAGGGAGGCCGTATGGCTACACCTTC
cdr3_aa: CASSQSGTGRPYGYTF

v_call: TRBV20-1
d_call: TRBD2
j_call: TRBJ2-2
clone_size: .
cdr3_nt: TGCAGTGCTAGTGCGCTAGCGGGAGGCCGAATGCCGAACACCGGGGAGCTGTTTTTT
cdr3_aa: CSASALAGGRMPNTGELFF

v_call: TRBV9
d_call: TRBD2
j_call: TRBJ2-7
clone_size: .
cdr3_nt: TGTGCCAGCAGCGTAGGGGCGGGGGGAGACTACGAGCAGTACTTC
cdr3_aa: CASSVGAGGDYEQYF

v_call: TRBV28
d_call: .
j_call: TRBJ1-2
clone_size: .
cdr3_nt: TGTGCCAGCAACAACAGGGTCAACTATGGCTACACCTTC
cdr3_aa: CASNNRVNYGYTF

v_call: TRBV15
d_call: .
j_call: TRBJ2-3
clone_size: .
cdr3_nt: TGTGCCACCAGCAGAGTGGGCGGGGGCCCAGATACGCAGTATTTT
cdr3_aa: CATSRVGGGPDTQYF

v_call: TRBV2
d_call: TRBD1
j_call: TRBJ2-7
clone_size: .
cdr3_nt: TGTGCCAGCGCCTATCTACGACAGGGGAGCAACGAGCAGTACTTC
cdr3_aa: CASAYLRQGSNEQYF

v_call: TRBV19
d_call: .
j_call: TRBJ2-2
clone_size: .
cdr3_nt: TGTGCCAGTACCCAATGGCCCGGGGAGCTGTTTTTT
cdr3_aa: CASTQWPGELFF